A selection of T cell receptor beta chains follows, all from one sample in a study of blood T cell repertoires in COVID-19. Sequencing used immunoSEQ multiplex PCR; TCRdb keeps in-frame clones, though not all of them. The sample lists about 240,000 clones; approximately 86% were seen once. The specimen sequenced was PBMCs or T cells enriched from blood (not recorded which). These receptor sequences come from a woman aged 30 to 39 with acute COVID-19. CDR3s leave out the opening cysteine and the closing phenylalanine or tryptophan. Each record gives: V gene, J gene, CDR3 protein.

TRBV30,TRBJ2-3,AWSLPGSYHTDTQY
TRBV4-2,TRBJ1-2,ASSQPGQKNYGYT
TRBV7-6,TRBJ2-1,ASSLARVSGNEQF
TRBV24-1,TRBJ1-2,ATSDSDSQDGYT
TRBV11-2,TRBJ2-7,ASSLEPGLAGSSYEQY
TRBV7-8,TRBJ1-4,ASSHLTDRRSEKLF
TRBV7-9,TRBJ1-2,ASIVTGTGNYGYT
TRBV5-1,TRBJ1-2,ASSFGQGLGYT
TRBV27,TRBJ1-5,ASSGRGSRGTQPQH
TRBV27,TRBJ2-7,ASSTGTGGEQY
TRBV27,TRBJ2-3,ASFPGGDTQY
TRBV4-3,TRBJ1-1,ASSQEIRAGGPEAF
TRBV11-3,TRBJ2-7,ASSPGSAGVSYEQY
TRBV30,TRBJ1-2,AWSRSPSVGYGYT
TRBV7-6,TRBJ2-5,ASSLDVGETQY
TRBV5-5,TRBJ2-2,ASSLQGHTGELF
TRBV27,TRBJ1-1,ASSLGRENTEAF
TRBV18,TRBJ2-3,ASSPARGADTQY
TRBV7-9,TRBJ2-7,ASSSQGDLYEQY
TRBV27,TRBJ2-3,ASSLRLSGGADTQY
TRBV2,TRBJ2-1,ASSEEAGGNNEQF
TRBV2,TRBJ2-3,ASRRGSTATDTQY
TRBV2,TRBJ1-5,ASSGGRISQPQH
TRBV16,TRBJ2-7,ASSQWGGGSYEQY
TRBV4-1,TRBJ1-6,ASSSGDSPLH
TRBV19,TRBJ1-5,ASTVRDRGAQPQH
TRBV19,TRBJ2-1,ASGGQYNEQF
TRBV27,TRBJ1-1,ASSPTGGRSEAF